This T cell receptor beta chain was captured by sequencing in a study of siplizumab effects on memory and regulatory T cells. Study-level findings and limits: Proliferating Tregs from siplizumab cultures lacked functional confirmation of suppression. Only a minor fraction of alloreactive clones mapped to unstimulated subsets. The mean Treg-derived percentage of mappable alloreactive CD4+ clones was roughly 69% with siplizumab compared with 26.9% in controls.

For every sample, around 9.6 x 10^4 TCR templates were assayed. Data came from immunoSEQ multiplex PCR; TCRdb stores just in-frame clones and leaves some out. The data show about 100,000 clones, about 93% seen once. As to this clone: What it binds is not known.

The TCR originated in a human donor in good health. The specimen was Tregs sorted from blood.

The CDR3, as DNA: TGTGCCAGCAGCTTAGCGGGAGCAGGGGCCTCACCCCTCCACTTT. Translation: CASSLAGAGASPLHF. The J gene is TRBJ1-6, the V gene TRBV7-2; TRBD1 is a possible D gene (6 bases). Germline V CDR1 and CDR2: SGHTA, FQGNSA. The CDR3 totals 15 residues. The V and J ends lost 0 bases and 10 bases respectively, with 13 bases between them.